The 26 T cell receptor beta chains below all came from one sample that was sequenced in a study of breast tumors, draining lymph nodes, adjacent tissues. Breast cancer patients provided tissue from their axillary draining lymph nodes. One entry per CDR3 protein results from TCRdb running MiXCR on the multiplex PCR reads. This sample carries around 190,000 distinct CDR3 sequences, 33% of them seen once, and the ten largest clones take around 4%. Material for sequencing was axillary lymph node tissue. These receptors originate from a female donor with breast cancer. Some clones in this sample may be carry-over from other donors' samples.

This clonotype was seen repeatedly, ten times or more. V usage is TRBV12-3 or TRBV12-4 and J usage is TRBJ2-1, with D unclear. V was cut by 4 bases and J by 8 bases, with 9 bases left in between. The CDR3 has 12 residues. The CDR3 here is CASSWVVYEQFF. The DNA of the CDR3 is TGTGCCAGCAGTTGGGTCGTCTATGAGCAGTTCTTC.

This clonotype was picked up many times. The rearrangement links TRBV2 to TRBJ2-7; D gene unclear. With 2 bases removed from V and 5 bases from J, the gap between germline ends came to 7 bases. Germline V gene lookup returns CDR1 SNHLY and CDR2 FYNNEI. The CDR3 has 12 amino acids. This CDR3 reads CASSERVHEQYF. CDR3 in DNA: TGTGCCAGCAGTGAAAGGGTCCACGAGCAGTACTTC.

The chain is built from TRBV12-3 or TRBV12-4 and TRBJ1-6, with TRBD1 matching 9 bases. With 5 bases clipped from V and 4 bases from J, the junction kept 3 bases outside the gene matches. The CDR3 is 15 amino acids. The CDR3 DNA reads as TGTGCCAGCAGTAAACAGGGGGCGTATAATTCACCCCTCCACTTT. Residues: CASSKQGAYNSPLHF.

This clonotype was detected ten times or more. J is TRBJ2-5 and V is TRBV9; the match to TRBD1 covers 8 bases. Germline V gene sequence: CDR1 SGDLS, CDR2 YYNGEE. The ends lost 4 bases at V and 5 bases at J; junction bases unmatched: 10. The CDR3 covers 15 residues. The CDR3 here is CASSSSPGGGETQYF. The CDR3 DNA reads TGTGCCAGCAGCTCCTCCCCAGGGGGCGGTGAGACCCAGTACTTC.

This clonotype was seen a few times. The genes are TRBV18 and TRBJ2-7; D not certain. The length of the CDR3 is 12 residues. V was pared by 3 bases and J by 2 bases, with 5 bases between. The germline V gene encodes CDR1 KGHSH and CDR2 LQKENI. This CDR3 is CASSPRPYEQYF. CDR3 sequence (DNA): TGTGCCAGCTCACCCCGCCCCTACGAGCAGTACTTC.

The sample holds many counts of this clonotype. J is TRBJ2-3 and V is TRBV14; D might be TRBD2 (6 bases). V was cut by 1 base and J by 1 base, with 18 bases left in between. The length of the CDR3 is 18 residues. Per germline, CDR1 SGHDN and CDR2 FVKESK. CDR3 nucleotide sequence: TGTGCCAGCAGCCAAGGATCTAGCCGGGGGTATGGCACAGATACGCAGTATTTT. Protein product: CASSQGSSRGYGTDTQYF.

The V call is TRBV29-1, the J call TRBJ2-1, with a weak D call TRBD2 (7 bases). The germline CDR1 and CDR2 sequences are SQVTM and ANQGSEA. The CDR3 sequence is 15 residues long. The V end was cut by 3 bases, the J end by 4 bases, with 16 bases between. Written as DNA, the CDR3 is TGCAGCGTTGATGGGGGGGGGCCCTCGTACAATGAGCAGTTCTTC. This sequence encodes CSVDGGGPSYNEQFF.

This clonotype was detected ten times or more. This chain joins TRBV2 and TRBJ1-3; D remains unclear. V gave up 7 bases and J gave up 4 bases, with 20 bases separating them. Germline V gene lookup returns CDR1 SNHLY and CDR2 FYNNEI. The CDR3 has 16 residues. The CDR3 nucleotides read TGTGCCAGCACCCACCTTATGGACGGGATCGGAAACACCATATATTTT. This gives the protein CASTHLMDGIGNTIYF.

This clonotype was found many times. The chain employs TRBV5-8 and TRBJ1-5; weak D call: TRBD1 (5 bases). Germline loops: CDR1 SGHTS, CDR2 YDEGEE. Trimming removed 3 bases at V and 1 base at J, with 5 bases between. The CDR3 covers 13 residues. The CDR3 region has the DNA TGTGCCAGCAGCTGGGGGAGCAATCAGCCCCAGCATTTT. Its protein is CASSWGSNQPQHF. Looking up the rest from reference TRBV5-8 and TRBJ1-5 gives the full variable domain: EAGVTQSPTHLIKTRGQQATLRCSPISGHTSVYWYQQALGLGLQFLLWYDEGEERNRGNFPPRFSGRQFPNYSSELNVNALELEDSALYLCASSWGSNQPQHFGDGTRLSIL.

This clonotype has more than one count but fewer than ten. A much larger clone lies a single base off, so this may be a read error. The CDR3 reads CASSPTARYGYTF. The CDR3 DNA is TGTGCCAGCAGTCCGACAGCGCGCTATGGCTACACCTTC. The chain links TRBV6-5 to TRBJ1-2; D possibly corresponds to TRBD1 (5 bases). This CDR3 has 13 residues. Germline V gene sequence: CDR1 MNHEY, CDR2 SVGAGI. Trimming took off 5 bases at V and 4 bases at J, with 11 bases between the two ends.

Turning to this clonotype: This likely comes from a read error, as the CDR3 has no conserved phenylalanine or tryptophan at its end. This chain joins TRBV20-1 and TRBJ2-2, with a tentative D call TRBD2 (7 bases). The CDR3 is 14 residues long. V was trimmed by 6 bases and J by 7 bases, leaving 18 bases between them. Germline CDR1 DFQATT, CDR2 SNEGSKA (reference sequence). The CDR3 region is CSANPGGENGELFL. The CDR3 bases are TGCAGTGCAAACCCGGGGGGCGAAAACGGGGAGCTGTTTCTT.

This clonotype was counted many times. V and J are TRBV20-1 and TRBJ1-4; perhaps TRBD1 as D (5 bases). Germline V gives CDR1 DFQATT, CDR2 SNEGSKA (reference sequence). Trimming stripped 5 bases from V and 5 bases from J, with 15 bases between. The length of the CDR3 is 14 residues. The CDR3 DNA reads TGCAGTGCTTTCATAGGGGAGGAAAATGAAAAACTGTTTTTT. Its translation: CSAFIGEENEKLFF.

This clonotype was detected only a few times. J is TRBJ2-1 and V is TRBV6-1; TRBD2 aligns across 14 bases. The germline gives CDR1 MNHNS, CDR2 SASEGT. V gave up 4 bases and J gave up 0 bases; unmatched junction bases: 5. The CDR3 covers 18 residues. The DNA of the CDR3 is TGTGCCAGCAGTGCGACTAGCGGGAGGGTGAGCTCCTACAATGAGCAGTTCTTC. Its protein product is CASSATSGRVSSYNEQFF.

This clonotype was recorded at least ten times. V and J are TRBV7-3 and TRBJ1-2, with TRBD1 identical over 8 bases. Germline CDR1 and CDR2: SGHTA and FQGTGA. CDR3 size: 17 residues. The junction had 10 bases not matched to a gene; V was cut back by 4 bases and J by 0 bases. The DNA of the CDR3 is TGTGCCAGCAGCTCCAAGACAGGGGTGGGAGCTAACTATGGCTACACCTTC. Protein product: CASSSKTGVGANYGYTF.

This clonotype was observed once. The chain employs TRBV9 and TRBJ2-3, with 10 bases aligning to TRBD2. Germline values: CDR1 SGDLS, CDR2 YYNGEE. The CDR3 has 13 amino acids. Unmatched junction bases numbered 4, after V lost 10 bases and J lost 2 bases. CDR3: CAPAGGTTDTQYF. The CDR3 nucleotides are TGTGCCCCAGCGGGAGGGACCACAGATACGCAGTATTTT.

This clonotype was counted a few times. Just one base apart from a much larger clone, this may be a read error. This chain connects TRBV6-4 to TRBJ1-6, with D tentatively TRBD1 (5 bases). The length of the CDR3 is 17 residues. In germline, CDR1 is MRHNA, CDR2 SNTAGT. The CDR3 DNA sequence: TGTGCCAGCAGTCACTCGAAGGGACGAGAGTATAATTCACCCCTCCACTTT. Protein: CASSHSKGREYNSPLHF.

This clonotype was detected only a few times. It is likely a read error, because the conserved phenylalanine at the end of the CDR3 is missing. This chain connects TRBV11-1 to TRBJ2-7; D is undetermined. The CDR3 totals 15 residues. V was cut by 5 bases and J by 0 bases, with 14 bases left in between. Germline CDR1 reads SGHAT; CDR2 reads FQDESV (reference sequence). CDR3 bases: TGTGCCAGCAGCCCCCGTACGGCAGGCTCCTACGAGCAGTACCTC. Translated: CASSPRTAGSYEQYL.

In this sample, this clonotype turned up many times. The chain combines TRBV7-9 with TRBJ2-7, with 8 positions matching TRBD1. V shed 5 bases, J shed 1 base, and the junction held 7 bases outside the gene matches. This CDR3 has 15 amino acids. Germline V CDR1 and CDR2: SEHNR, FQNEAQ (reference sequence). For the CDR3, the DNA is TGTGCCAGCAGCCCCCCCAGGACAGGGTCCTACGAGCAGTACTTC. This encodes CASSPPRTGSYEQYF.

To note about this clonotype: This may be a read error, as it is one base from a much larger clone. The chain combines TRBV12-3 or TRBV12-4 with TRBJ2-3; TRBD2 aligns across 7 bases. The junction had 2 bases not matched to a gene; V was cut back by 6 bases and J by 2 bases. The length of the CDR3 is 13 residues. CDR3 in amino acids: CASSRGDTDTQYF. CDR3 bases: TGTGCCAGCAGCCGGGGGGACACAGATACGCAGTATTTT.

This clonotype was seen at least ten times. The chain is built from TRBV20-1 and TRBJ2-7; tentative D call: TRBD1 (5 bases). The CDR3 is made up of 13 amino acids. Germline V gives CDR1 DFQATT, CDR2 SNEGSKA (reference sequence). V dropped 3 bases and J dropped 3 bases, with 12 bases sitting between them. CDR3 region: CSARPQGFYEQYF. For the CDR3, the DNA is TGCAGTGCTAGGCCTCAGGGCTTCTACGAGCAGTACTTC.

This clonotype turned up a few times. This chain uses TRBV6-1 with TRBJ2-7, with TRBD1 identical over 7 bases. Germline V gives CDR1 MNHNS, CDR2 SASEGT. V dropped 10 bases and J dropped 4; count of bases not matched to a gene: 10. CDR3 length: 13 residues. The CDR3, as DNA: TGTGCCATCCGGACAGGTGGAATTTACGAGCAGTACTTC. As protein: CAIRTGGIYEQYF.

This rearrangement joins TRBV19 to TRBJ1-5, with D tentatively TRBD1 (5 bases). This CDR3 region has 16 residues. Germline V gives CDR1 LNHDA, CDR2 SQIVND (reference sequence). V was shortened by 8 bases and J by 7 bases, with 24 bases between the two germline ends. The DNA of the CDR3 is TGTGCCAGTCCCCCCCTGAGGGCAGGGAGTTTGCAGCCCCAGCATTTT. It is translated as CASPPLRAGSLQPQHF.

V usage is TRBV5-4 and J usage is TRBJ2-7; TRBD2 is a possible D gene (5 bases). The CDR3 consists of 15 residues. V shed 0 bases and J shed 7 bases, with 17 bases lying between them. The V gene's germline CDR1 is SGHNT and CDR2 YYREEE (reference sequence). The CDR3 loop is CASSLDLPASGEQYF. CDR3 bases: TGTGCCAGCAGCTTGGATCTACCGGCGTCGGGGGAGCAGTACTTC.

This clonotype turned up a few times. The chain uses TRBV12-5 and TRBJ1-1, with TRBD1 identical over 7 bases. After removal of 7 bases from V and 3 bases from J, the junction contained 11 bases not matched to a gene. This CDR3 region has 15 residues. Germline V gene data show CDR1 as LGHNT and CDR2 as FRNRAP. The DNA for the CDR3 is TGTGCTAGTGCCGCTTCAGGGGGAGGGGACACTGAAGCTTTCTTT. Translation: CASAASGGGDTEAFF.

This clonotype was seen many times. The chain uses TRBV5-5 and TRBJ1-5; 7 bases line up with TRBD1. The germline V gene encodes CDR1 SGHKS and CDR2 YYEKEE (reference sequence). V lost 4 bases, J lost 2 bases, and 6 bases stayed unmatched. The CDR3 covers 15 residues. CDR3 protein: CASSLGQVGNQPQHF. CDR3 bases: TGTGCCAGCAGCCTCGGACAGGTGGGCAATCAGCCCCAGCATTTT. Full variable domain (remainder filled in from reference TRBV5-5 and TRBJ1-5): DAGVTQSPTHLIKTRGQQVTLRCSPISGHKSVSWYQQVLGQGPQFIFQYYEKEERGRGNFPDRFSARQFPNYSSELNVNALLLGDSALYLCASSLGQVGNQPQHFGDGTRLSIL.

This clonotype showed up many times. The CDR3, as DNA: TGTGCAACTAAGCCGGGACAACTAGCGGGAGGCCGCACAGATACGCAGTATTTT. Translating it yields CATKPGQLAGGRTDTQYF. This chain connects TRBV19 to TRBJ2-3; TRBD2 aligns across 12 bases. Per germline, CDR1 LNHDA and CDR2 SQIVND (reference sequence). The CDR3 runs to 18 residues.